This T cell receptor beta chain was captured by sequencing in a study of blood T cell repertoires in COVID-19. Study in general: Samples representing acute and convalescent COVID-19 were sourced from the United States, Italy and Spain. From T cells, B-cell-depleted T cells, or PBMCs came the material, which was cDNA or gDNA.

Generated by immunoSEQ multiplex PCR, the TCRdb table keeps only in-frame clones and is missing some. The table has around 200,000 clones, 90% seen once. V was pared by 3 bases and J by 1 base, with 10 bases of the junction left unmatched. The CDR3 runs 17 residues. Germline V gene lookup returns CDR1 LGHNA and CDR2 YNFKEQ. The chain employs TRBV4-2 and TRBJ2-5, with 8 bases identical to TRBD2. The receptor comes from a man between 45 and 60 years old with acute or convalescent COVID-19. Input material: peripheral blood. The CDR3 sequence: CASSHPGTRDAQETQYF. The DNA of the CDR3 is TGTGCCAGCAGCCACCCCGGGACTAGGGACGCCCAAGAGACCCAGTACTTC.